This T cell receptor (beta chain) was profiled in a study of T-cell memory formation after mild COVID-19. Study results and limitations: CD4+ clones that contracted lay mainly in CM and EM; CD8+ ones lay in EMRA. There was a balanced CD4/CD8 profile in clones contracting day 15 to 85, and later expanders leaned CD4+.

The sample holds many counts of this clonotype. Its specificity is unknown. V lost 0 bases and J lost 0; bases outside the gene matches: 11. Germline values: CDR1 SGHDT, CDR2 YYEEEE. CDR3 length equals 18 residues. Constant-segment-primed 5'RACE gave TCR alpha and TCR beta cDNA libraries with sample barcodes and UMIs. TCRdb reprocessed the 5' RACE reads via MiXCR and lists one record per CDR3 protein. There are approximately 450,000 distinct CDR3 sequences in the sample; over 15% occur only once, and about 12% lies in the top ten. V and J are TRBV5-6 and TRBJ2-7, with 8 bases matching TRBD2. The sample taken for sequencing was PBMCs or a T cell subset sorted from them (not recorded which). The sequence was collected from an adult woman who had mild COVID-19 (a few samples of this study predate the infection). Cell type and time point are not known. The CDR3 DNA reads TGTGCCAGCAGCTTGGTGATCGGGACTAGGCAAATCTCCTACGAGCAGTACTTC. Its protein is CASSLVIGTRQISYEQYF.